This T cell receptor (beta chain) was sequenced in a study of cytotoxic CD8 clonotypes in ibrutinib-treated CLL (dated by TCRdb to the early 2020s). For the study in its entirety: In this cohort, 15 patients were treatment-naive and about a dozen were relapsed/refractory, while 17 to 18 had unmutated IGHV. Responses were partial in 24 patients and complete in 2; after median about 5.5 years follow-up, roughly 15 stayed in remission and roughly twelve progressed. All remission and progressive disease samples were collected while patients were still receiving ibrutinib. On average, each sample yielded approximately 250,000 productive templates and tens of thousands of productive rearrangements. The response samples were drawn at a median of 12 months into treatment, with a range of about 6 to 40 months. Cryopreserved peripheral blood mononuclear cells were collected before treatment, at response, and at either disease progression or sustained remission. Longitudinal samples were available for about 30% of the roughly 90 trial participants. What the authors observed across the whole study: Baseline clonality was found to be higher than that of age-matched healthy donors and was strongly correlated with circulating CD8+ T-cell counts. An increase in clonality was observed at ibrutinib response, with clonality remaining stable during sustained remission and falling back toward baseline at progression. Public clonotypes were found to be uncommon and were observed to contract or remain stable during treatment; the increase in clonality was shown to reflect expansion of private clonotypes at ibrutinib response. Sampling times were not matched between patients in sustained remission and patients whose disease was progressing, and lymph node repertoires were not examined.

The goal of deep resolution MiSeq sequencing was a depth between 1 in 1 million and 1 in 200,000 T cells, and coverage averaged 10x per clonotype. The immunoSEQ hsTCRB Kit was used to generate the TCR beta libraries. In the source study's methods: ImmunoSEQ Data Assistant and ImmunoSEQ Analyzer were used for data analysis, and V, D and J genes were assigned according to IMGT definitions. Clonality, which ranges from 0 to 1, was calculated by subtracting the normalized Shannon entropy of productive rearrangement frequencies from one. Only overrepresented clonotypes making up at least 0.05% of the repertoire of each patient were included in the public clonotype analysis. Thirteen repertoires from age-matched healthy donors, obtained from immuneACCESS, served as clonality controls. TCRdb holds this immuneACCESS table with in-frame rearrangements only. Some clones are missing; in checked studies, unresolved V genes explain under half, and the rest has no known cause. V and J calls and clone size are given by that table; D and trimming were obtained from the DNA. The sample table shows 250,000 to 350,000 clones, and roughly four fifths are seen once. In total, the top ten clones hold about 6% of the sample.

About this clone itself: Its antigen is unknown. It has no much larger one-base neighbor in the sample; base qualities were not kept.

At the junction V is shortened by 1 base and J by 4 bases; bases outside the gene matches: 18. From the germline V gene (reference sequence), CDR1 is GTSNPN and CDR2 is SVGIG. Including the terminal cysteine and phenylalanine, the CDR3 comprises 18 residues. The read is trimmed to its CDR3 DNA, 54 bases read in frame from base 1. The time point label, read with the paper, signifies: progressive disease on ibrutinib. For TCR beta library preparation, 2 to 2.5 micrograms of genomic DNA were isolated from cryopreserved PBMCs. Longitudinal blood samples from CLL patients on ibrutinib monotherapy were analyzed using high-throughput TCR beta sequencing. The patients took part in an open-label, single-center phase 2 trial of ibrutinib monotherapy.

Recombination connected TRBV30 to TRBJ1-2; TRBD1 aligns with 7 central bases. The specimen was PBMCs, collected at disease progression, from a patient treated with ibrutinib. The clonotype originates from a human donor with chronic lymphocytic leukemia. Here is the DNA: TGTGCCTGGAGTGCGGAGGGGGCCCCCCCTCAGCCGGGCTATGGCTACACCTTC. Its translation is CAWSAEGAPPQPGYGYTF.